These 31 T cell receptor beta chains came from one sample sequenced in a study of CD8 T cells in Susac syndrome. An input of roughly 0.5 to 1 ug of RNA was subjected to reverse transcription using random hexamers. TCRdb reanalysed the immunoSEQ multiplex PCR reads using MiXCR and keeps one entry per CDR3 protein. This table has around 140,000 distinct CDR3 sequences, 75% to 90% appearing once. Sequences were obtained from CD8+ T cells from PBMCs. The receptors shown here come from a human donor with multiple sclerosis.

The J gene is TRBJ1-2, the V gene TRBV20-1, with D hard to call. CDR3 length: 13 amino acids. The V and J ends lost 0 bases and 8 bases respectively, with 13 bases between them. Germline V gene sequence: CDR1 DFQATT, CDR2 SNEGSKA (reference sequence). CDR3 DNA: TGCAGTGCTAGAGATCGGTACAGAGGGGGCTACACCTTC. It codes for CSARDRYRGGYTF.

The chain is built from TRBV5-1 and TRBJ2-2, with 7 positions matching TRBD1. Per germline, CDR1 SGHRS and CDR2 YFSETQ. This CDR3 region has 13 residues. The V segment lost 2 bases and the J segment 6 bases; nucleotides outside the gene matches: 1. The CDR3 DNA reads TGCGCCAGCAGCTTACAGGGGCCCGGGGAGCTGTTTTTT. Amino acids: CASSLQGPGELFF. Drawing the rest from reference TRBV5-1 and TRBJ2-2, the complete variable domain is KAGVTQTPRYLIKTRGQQVTLSCSPISGHRSVSWYQQTPGQGLQFLFEYFSETQRNKGNFPGRFSGRQFSNSRSEMNVSTLELGDSALYLCASSLQGPGELFFGEGSRLTVL.

This chain uses TRBV4-1 with TRBJ1-5; D not certain. Germline CDR1 MGHRA, CDR2 YSYEKL. Trimming cost V 1 base and J 6 bases, with 16 bases left between them. The CDR3 has 16 residues. Here the CDR3 DNA reads TGCGCCAGCAGCCAAGTTGGTGGAGGGTTCCCTCAGCCCCAGCATTTT. This codes for CASSQVGGGFPQPQHF.

The J gene is TRBJ1-1, the V gene TRBV2; no firm D call. V shed 4 bases and J shed 0 bases, with 9 bases lying between them. The CDR3 totals 14 residues. CDR1 is SNHLY, CDR2 FYNNEI, per germline. The CDR3 loop reads CASSVTGMNTEAFF. For the CDR3, the DNA is TGTGCCAGCAGTGTGACCGGGATGAACACTGAAGCTTTCTTT.

The chain links TRBV20-1 to TRBJ1-2; D remains unclear. V gave up 6 bases and J gave up 6 bases, with 11 bases separating them. CDR3 length equals 11 residues. The V gene's germline CDR1 is DFQATT and CDR2 SNEGSKA (reference sequence). DNA of the CDR3: TGCAGTGCCACAGATCCAGATGGCTACACCTTC. This encodes CSATDPDGYTF.

The CDR3 sequence: CASSLAVRVEQFF. CDR3 sequence (DNA): TGTGCCAGCAGTCTCGCCGTCCGGGTTGAGCAGTTCTTC. The J gene is TRBJ2-1, the V gene TRBV28; unclear D gene. This CDR3 has 13 residues. Trimming took 5 bases from V and 9 from J, leaving 14 bases between them. The V gene's germline CDR1 is MDHEN and CDR2 SYDVKM.

This sequence joins TRBV27 and TRBJ2-3; D tentatively reads TRBD1 or TRBD2 (5 bases each). Looked up from germline, CDR1 is MNHEY and CDR2 is SMNVEV (reference sequence). The CDR3 totals 11 residues. The V end was cut by 5 bases, the J end by 6 bases, with 6 bases between. The CDR3 spells CASSEGDTQYF. The CDR3 nucleotides are TGTGCCAGCAGTGAGGGGGATACGCAGTATTTT.

The chain employs TRBV7-9 and TRBJ1-5; no clear D gene. The CDR3 length is 15 residues. V gave up 2 bases and J gave up 6 bases, with 14 bases separating them. Germline CDR1 SEHNR, CDR2 FQNEAQ (reference sequence). The CDR3 loop is CASSLSGGFLQPQHF. The CDR3, as DNA: TGTGCCAGCAGCTTAAGTGGTGGGTTCCTTCAGCCCCAGCATTTT.

This sequence joins TRBV13 and TRBJ2-7, with D tentatively TRBD1 (6 bases). The CDR3 length is 15 residues. Between the trimmed V and J ends, which lost 4 bases and 3 bases, there was a span of 16 bases. Germline lookup yields CDR1 PRHDT and CDR2 FYEKMQ (reference sequence). Written as DNA, the CDR3 is TGTGCCAGCAGCTCCCCAACACAGGGTTACTACGAGCAGTACGTC. Translation gives CASSSPTQGYYEQYV.

The chain combines TRBV2 with TRBJ2-2; TRBD2 agrees at 9 bases. Germline V gene data show CDR1 as SNHLY and CDR2 as FYNNEI. This CDR3 is 16 amino acids long. V trimming: 4 bases; J trimming: 3 bases; junction bases outside the gene matches: 6. The CDR3 DNA follows: TGTGCCAGCAGTGGTTGGGTAGCGGGAGACACCGGGGAGCTGTTTTTT. Its translation is CASSGWVAGDTGELFF.

The gene calls are TRBV19 and TRBJ2-1, with 8 positions matching TRBD2. Trimming took 3 bases from V and 6 from J; bases not matched to a gene: 4. Germline loops: CDR1 LNHDA, CDR2 SQIVND (reference sequence). CDR3 length: 14 amino acids. The CDR3 here is CASSMTSAFNEQFF. CDR3 coding DNA: TGTGCCAGTAGTATGACTAGCGCATTCAATGAGCAGTTCTTC.

The rearrangement links TRBV6-1 to TRBJ2-1, with D perhaps matching TRBD2 (5 bases). Trimming pared 6 bases from V and 9 bases from J, leaving 15 bases between. Germline V CDR1 and CDR2: MNHNS, SASEGT. The CDR3 consists of 13 residues. CDR3 sequence (DNA): TGTGCCAGCAGCCCCAGCGGCTTAGGTGAGCAGTTCTTC. This translates into CASSPSGLGEQFF.

The rearrangement uses TRBV9 and TRBJ1-1; TRBD1 aligns across 7 bases. V lost 2 bases to trimming and J lost 2 bases; unmatched junction nucleotides: 3. CDR1 and CDR2 (germline): SGDLS, YYNGEE. The CDR3 is 14 residues long. CDR3 protein: CASSVGTANTEAFF. The CDR3 DNA follows: TGTGCCAGCAGCGTCGGGACAGCAAACACTGAAGCTTTCTTT.

The rearrangement links TRBV20-1 to TRBJ2-7; the D gene is possibly TRBD1 (6 bases). The CDR3 has 14 residues. CDR1 DFQATT and CDR2 SNEGSKA come from the germline V gene (reference sequence). V lost 4 bases, J lost 0 bases, and 13 bases lay in between. Here the CDR3 DNA reads TGCAGTGCTACAACAGGGTCCAGCTCCTACGAGCAGTACGTC. Residues: CSATTGSSSYEQYV.

This chain connects TRBV12-3 or TRBV12-4 to TRBJ1-3; D may be TRBD1 (6 bases). The CDR3 is 13 amino acids. Trimming stripped 10 bases from V and 8 bases from J, with 18 bases between. CDR3 sequence reads: CAIPGAVEDTIYF. The CDR3, as DNA: TGTGCCATCCCGGGGGCAGTTGAGGACACCATATATTTT.

In this sample, this clonotype turned up a few times. The rearrangement uses TRBV6-5 and TRBJ2-5, with D possibly called TRBD1 or TRBD2 (6 bases each). The CDR3 contains 15 residues. V lost 0 bases and J lost 3, with 11 bases in between. Germline loops: CDR1 MNHEY, CDR2 SVGAGI. CDR3: CASSYSRGEEETQYF. In DNA form, the CDR3 reads TGTGCCAGCAGTTACTCGAGGGGGGAGGAAGAGACCCAGTACTTC.

This chain uses TRBV29-1 with TRBJ2-3; 7 nucleotides match TRBD1. Germline trimming cut 4 bases from V and 2 bases from J; bases unmatched to any gene: 9. Germline-derived CDR1 and CDR2 are SQVTM and ANQGSEA. This CDR3 comprises 15 residues. The chain's CDR3 is CSVVPGQSFTDTQYF. The DNA for the CDR3 is TGCAGCGTTGTGCCGGGACAGAGCTTCACAGATACGCAGTATTTT.

V gene TRBV4-1 combines with J gene TRBJ2-7, with a tentative D call TRBD2 (6 bases). Trimming cost V 2 bases and J 0 bases, with 17 bases left between them. This CDR3 spans 17 amino acids. Per germline, CDR1 MGHRA and CDR2 YSYEKL. CDR3 in amino acids: CASSQWAGRDPSYEQYF. The CDR3 DNA sequence: TGCGCCAGCAGCCAATGGGCGGGAAGGGATCCCTCCTACGAGCAGTACTTC.

This clonotype was seen only a few times. The chain has TRBV6-5 and TRBJ2-2, with D possibly matching TRBD1 (6 bases). CDR1 and CDR2 (germline): MNHEY, SVGAGI. The CDR3 covers 13 residues. The germline V and J ends were trimmed by 4 bases and 6 bases, with 9 bases remaining between them. CDR3 DNA: TGTGCCAGCAGTTTAGGGGGTTCCGGGGAGCTGTTTTTT. Translating gives CASSLGGSGELFF.

The chain links TRBV6-5 to TRBJ2-7; D could derive from TRBD1 or TRBD2 (5 bases each). The CDR3 is made up of 16 amino acids. With 4 bases removed from V and 5 bases from J, the gap between germline ends came to 21 bases. Germline V gene sequence: CDR1 MNHEY, CDR2 SVGAGI. CDR3 amino acids: CASSFGLVGAYHEQYV. The CDR3 DNA is TGTGCCAGCAGTTTCGGACTGGTTGGGGCTTACCACGAGCAGTACGTC.

V gene TRBV27 combines with J gene TRBJ2-7; 10 nucleotides align to TRBD2. This CDR3 contains 15 residues. Germline V gene data show CDR1 as MNHEY and CDR2 as SMNVEV (reference sequence). Trimming took 6 bases from V and 0 from J; bases not matched to a gene: 5. CDR3 nucleotides: TGTGCCAGCAGCCAGCGGGGGGGAAGCTCCTACGAGCAGTACTTC. Amino acids: CASSQRGGSSYEQYF.

The V gene is TRBV12-3 or TRBV12-4, the J gene TRBJ1-5; 7 nucleotides match TRBD1. This CDR3 comprises 15 residues. The trim removed 6 bases at V and 2 bases at J, leaving 7 bases unmatched. The CDR3, as DNA: TGTGCCAGCAGGCACCGGGACAGCCGCAATCAGCCCCAGCATTTT. Its protein is CASRHRDSRNQPQHF.

V and J are TRBV9 and TRBJ1-2; D is possibly TRBD1 (5 bases). Trimming cost V 0 bases and J 1 base, with 10 bases left between them. Germline CDR1 reads SGDLS; CDR2 reads YYNGEE. The CDR3 consists of 15 residues. The CDR3 sequence is CASSVAREFNYGYTF. CDR3 coding DNA: TGTGCCAGCAGCGTAGCCAGGGAGTTTAACTATGGCTACACCTTC. The full variable domain, in which reference TRBV9 and TRBJ1-2 provide the parts outside the CDR3, is DSGVTQTPKHLITATGQRVTLRCSPRSGDLSVYWYQQSLDQGLQFLIQYYNGEERAKGNILERFSAQQFPDLHSELNLSSLELGDSALYFCASSVAREFNYGYTFGSGTRLTVV.

The chain employs TRBV7-6 and TRBJ1-1, with D unresolved. The germline V gene has CDR1 SGHVS and CDR2 FNYEAQ. The CDR3 spans 15 residues. V lost 1 base and J lost 14, with 23 bases in between. CDR3 region: CASSLGVIAAGPLFF. Written as DNA, the CDR3 is TGTGCCAGCAGCTTAGGAGTAATTGCGGCCGGTCCATTGTTCTTT. Looking up the rest from reference TRBV7-6 and TRBJ1-1 gives the full variable domain: GAGVSQSPRYKVTKRGQDVALRCDPISGHVSLYWYRQALGQGPEFLTYFNYEAQQDKSGLPNDRFSAERPEGSISTLTIQRTEQRDSAMYRCASSLGVIAAGPLFFGQGTRLTVV.

The chain carries TRBV4-1 and TRBJ2-4, with a weak D call TRBD1 (6 bases). CDR1 and CDR2 (germline): MGHRA, YSYEKL. CDR3 length equals 17 residues. V was pared by 1 base and J by 1 base, with 14 bases between. CDR3 DNA: TGCGCCAGCAGCCAAGGTCGAGCACAGGGCGCCAAAAACATTCAGTACTTC. As protein: CASSQGRAQGAKNIQYF.

The gene calls are TRBV19 and TRBJ2-1; 10 positions match TRBD2. CDR1 is LNHDA, CDR2 SQIVND, per germline (reference sequence). V was pared by 3 bases and J by 2 bases, with 4 bases of the junction left unmatched. CDR3 size: 16 residues. CDR3 DNA sequence: TGTGCCAGTAGTATGTCCCTAGCGGGGGCCTACAATGAGCAGTTCTTC. This codes for CASSMSLAGAYNEQFF.

The J gene is TRBJ2-3, the V gene TRBV6-2 or TRBV6-3, with D possibly being TRBD2 (6 bases). There are 19 residues in the CDR3. Germline V gene sequence: CDR1 MNHEY, CDR2 SVGEGT. Trimming took 2 bases from V and 5 from J, leaving 26 bases between them. The CDR3 DNA sequence: TGTGCCAGCAGTTACGAAAACTCCTTTGGACCCCCGGGAGAAGATACGCAGTATTTT. This gives the protein CASSYENSFGPPGEDTQYF.

This clonotype has a single count. V is TRBV11-3 and J is TRBJ2-1; unclear D gene. Germline values: CDR1 SGHNT, CDR2 YENEEA. V was pared by 4 bases and J by 0 bases, with 19 bases between. The CDR3 runs to 18 residues. This CDR3 reads CASSSPDMNLDSYNEQFF. CDR3 coding DNA: TGTGCCAGCAGCTCCCCAGATATGAACTTAGACTCCTACAATGAGCAGTTCTTC.

In this sample, this clonotype turned up a few times. V gene TRBV7-9 combines with J gene TRBJ2-2, with TRBD1 identical over 9 bases. Germline loops: CDR1 SEHNR, CDR2 FQNEAQ (reference sequence). CDR3 length: 15 amino acids. The V gene end was trimmed by 4 bases and the J gene end by 5 bases; junction bases not matched to a gene: 5. As DNA, the CDR3 is TGTGCCAGCAGCTGGGGACAGGGCATGACCGGGGAGCTGTTTTTT. Protein sequence: CASSWGQGMTGELFF.

This chain links TRBV3-1 with TRBJ2-3; D gene uncertain. Trimming took off 0 bases at V and 1 base at J, with 5 bases between the two ends. This CDR3 has 14 residues. CDR1 LGHDT and CDR2 YNNKEL come from the germline V gene (reference sequence). The CDR3 DNA sequence: TGTGCCAGCAGCCAAGAATGGCGCACAGATACGCAGTATTTT. It encodes CASSQEWRTDTQYF.

The V call is TRBV4-1, the J call TRBJ2-7, with D tentatively TRBD2 (6 bases). The CDR3 has 12 amino acids. CDR1 and CDR2 (germline): MGHRA, YSYEKL. V gave up 3 bases and J gave up 7 bases, with 10 bases separating them. In nucleotides, the CDR3 is TGCGCCAGCAGCCACCCGGCGGGGGAGCAGTACTTC. Translated: CASSHPAGEQYF.